The 2 T cell receptor beta chains in this list originate from one sample, sequenced in a study of blood T cells in healthy people across ages. Through a sample-barcoded 5' primer and a J-beta primer mix, a second PCR was run for roughly 7 to 11 cycles. TCRdb used MiXCR to reprocess the 5' RACE reads, holding one entry per CDR3 protein. The sample gives 1.8 million or so distinct CDR3 sequences, about two fifths of which show up once; around 23% is in the top ten. Material for sequencing was blood. These receptors originate from a human donor in good health.

This clonotype was observed a few times. The V call is TRBV6-2 or TRBV6-3, the J call TRBJ2-1; TRBD1 matches at 11 bases. The CDR3 sequence is 17 residues long. Per germline, CDR1 MNHEY and CDR2 SVGEGT. V was clipped by 4 bases and J by 8 bases; unmatched bases: 13. This CDR3 is CASSSYQKRTGGHEQFF. Written as DNA, the CDR3 is TGTGCCAGCAGTTCCTACCAAAAACGGACAGGGGGCCATGAGCAGTTCTTC.

This chain links TRBV7-9 with TRBJ2-3; the D gene is possibly TRBD2 (7 bases). V lost 1 base and J lost 5, with 19 bases in between. The germline CDR1 and CDR2 sequences are SEHNR and FQNEAQ (reference sequence). This CDR3 is 17 amino acids long. CDR3 sequence reads: CASSLGGGGLWEDTQYF. CDR3 DNA sequence: TGTGCCAGCAGCTTAGGCGGCGGGGGCCTTTGGGAAGATACGCAGTATTTT.